This TCR beta chain originates from a study of Ad26.COV2.S vaccination and SARS-CoV-2 variants. Produced via immunoSEQ multiplex PCR; TCRdb's table is partial and in-frame only. The repertoire includes 350,000 to 500,000 clones, about 90% of them detected once, and 4.3% sits in the top ten. Regarding treatment: about 20 received Ad26.COV2.S at low or high dose, single or two shots; about 5 received placebo; per-sample allocation not given. Sampling happened 63 days after the first vaccine or placebo injection. The germline V gene has CDR1 SNHLY and CDR2 FYNNEI. The CDR3 covers 14 residues. Trimming took 2 bases from V and 5 from J, leaving 12 bases between them.

The starting material was peripheral blood, obtained in a trial of Ad26.COV2.S vaccine versus placebo. The chain joins TRBV2 to TRBJ2-5; D possibly corresponds to TRBD2 (5 bases). The clonotype originates from a person between 18 and 65 years old who received the Ad26.COV2.S COVID-19 vaccine or a placebo. CDR3 DNA sequence: TGTGCCAGCAGTGAACGGGCTAGCAGGGAGACCCAGTACTTC. Protein: CASSERASRETQYF.